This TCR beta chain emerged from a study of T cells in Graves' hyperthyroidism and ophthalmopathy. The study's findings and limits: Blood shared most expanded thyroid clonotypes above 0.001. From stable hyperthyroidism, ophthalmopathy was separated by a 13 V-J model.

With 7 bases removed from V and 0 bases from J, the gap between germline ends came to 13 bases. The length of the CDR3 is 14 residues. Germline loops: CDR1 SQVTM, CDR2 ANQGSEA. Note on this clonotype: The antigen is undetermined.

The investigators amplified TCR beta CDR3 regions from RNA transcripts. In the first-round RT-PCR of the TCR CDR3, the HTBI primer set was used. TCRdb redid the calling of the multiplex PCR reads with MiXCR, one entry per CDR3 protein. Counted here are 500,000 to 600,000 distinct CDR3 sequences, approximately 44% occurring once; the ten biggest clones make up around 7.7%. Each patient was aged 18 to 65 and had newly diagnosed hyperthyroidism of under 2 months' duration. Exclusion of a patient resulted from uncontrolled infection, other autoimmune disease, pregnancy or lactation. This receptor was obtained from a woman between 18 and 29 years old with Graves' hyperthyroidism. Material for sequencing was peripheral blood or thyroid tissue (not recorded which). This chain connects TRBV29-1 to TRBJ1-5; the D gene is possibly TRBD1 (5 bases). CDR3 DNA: TGCAGCGCCGGGGGGGTGAATAGCAATCAGCCCCAGCATTTT. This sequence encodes CSAGGVNSNQPQHF.